This T cell receptor (beta chain) was recovered during a study of T cells after posttransplantation cyclophosphamide (dated by TCRdb to the mid-2010s). For context, the study as a whole: The study tracked T cell repertoire reconstitution by TRB sequencing after myeloablative bone marrow transplantation using posttransplantation cyclophosphamide as GVHD prophylaxis. Samples from a few dozen PTCy-treated patients and some 16 related bone marrow donors of those patients were subjected to antigen receptor sequencing. Blood from every one of the 30 to 35 PTCy patients who had 1-year posttransplant specimens underwent TRB sequencing. Up to about 3 additional blood samples from 2 to 5.2 years after transplant were also TRB-sequenced in 3 patients, as was pretransplant blood from a handful of patients. Because TRA and TRB clonality correlated tightly in roughly ten samples, later TCR analyses were limited to TRB. Public TRB sequences were searched against a database of over 3,000 sequences associated with responses to pathogens, tumor antigens, self-antigens and alloantigens. Study-level results and caveats: Donor-recipient similarity was low at 1-2 months but rose over the first year, and later blood repertoires were often dominated by donor CD8+ memory clones. Across 40 to 55 patients, TRB clonality was highly associated with recipient CMV seropositivity and CMV reactivation, and diversity in PTCy patients was similar to diversity in CNI/methotrexate controls. The TRB repertoires of T cells infiltrating skin or GI tract showed only limited overlap with the TRB repertoires of T cells in blood.

TRB sequencing used genomic DNA with the immunoSEQ assay at survey resolution or the hsTCRB kit. The source study handled its data this way. The immunoSEQ software was used for initial read processing, and the LymphoSeq R package was used for repertoire analyses. Clonality was calculated as 1 minus normalized Shannon entropy, and the Gini coefficient was also calculated for each TRB dataset. To infer phenotypes in unsorted samples, TRB sequences from sorted subsets of the recipient or donor were mapped onto the unsorted samples of the same recipient. What TCRdb holds here is the immuneACCESS table cut down to in-frame rearrangements. Part of the clones is not present; checked against another copy, under half of the missing clones reflect an unresolved V gene, and the others are unexplained. The DNA was the basis for D and trimming; V, J and clone size are from that table. Counted in this sample were under 40,000 clones; roughly 90% of them appeared once. 0.1% of the sample is in the top ten clones.

The cysteine opens and the phenylalanine closes a CDR3 of 12 amino acids. Only the CDR3 region is kept as DNA, spanning 36 bases read in frame from base 1. V and J lose 2 bases and 2 bases, and a span of 6 bases separates them. CDR1 and CDR2, per the germline V gene, are SQVTM and ANQGSEA. As regards this clone: What antigen it recognizes has not been identified. Base qualities are not provided; no much larger clone lies one nucleotide away.

Viable CD3+CD4+ or CD3+CD8+ cells that were CCR7+CD45RA+CD45RO-CD95-CD27+CD28+ were defined as naive T cells. Related bone marrow donors provided peripheral blood samples on the day of marrow donation. Peripheral blood and bone marrow mononuclear cells were isolated by Ficoll-Hypaque density centrifugation and cryopreserved. CD4+ and CD8+ T cells, including naive and memory subsets, were sorted by FACS using a FACSAria II. Sequenced sample: naive CD4+ T cells sorted from blood. This clonotype was obtained from a man aged 25 to 40 in good health and a related stem cell transplant donor. The sequence joins TRBV29-1 to TRBJ2-5; the D gene cannot be named for sure. The CDR3 has the sequence CSVESRQETQYF. Read as DNA, the sequence is TGCAGCGTTGAATCTAGACAAGAGACCCAGTACTTC.